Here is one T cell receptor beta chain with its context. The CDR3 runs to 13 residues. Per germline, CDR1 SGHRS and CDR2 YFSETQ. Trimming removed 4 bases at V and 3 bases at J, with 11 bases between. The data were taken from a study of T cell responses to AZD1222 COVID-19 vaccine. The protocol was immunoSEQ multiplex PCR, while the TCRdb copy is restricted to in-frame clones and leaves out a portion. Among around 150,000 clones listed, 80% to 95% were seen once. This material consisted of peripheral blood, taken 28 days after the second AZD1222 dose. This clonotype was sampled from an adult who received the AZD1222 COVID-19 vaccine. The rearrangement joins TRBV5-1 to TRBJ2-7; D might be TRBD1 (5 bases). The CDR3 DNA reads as TGCGCCAGCAGCCTACCACAGGTCTACGAGCAGTACTTC. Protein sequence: CASSLPQVYEQYF.